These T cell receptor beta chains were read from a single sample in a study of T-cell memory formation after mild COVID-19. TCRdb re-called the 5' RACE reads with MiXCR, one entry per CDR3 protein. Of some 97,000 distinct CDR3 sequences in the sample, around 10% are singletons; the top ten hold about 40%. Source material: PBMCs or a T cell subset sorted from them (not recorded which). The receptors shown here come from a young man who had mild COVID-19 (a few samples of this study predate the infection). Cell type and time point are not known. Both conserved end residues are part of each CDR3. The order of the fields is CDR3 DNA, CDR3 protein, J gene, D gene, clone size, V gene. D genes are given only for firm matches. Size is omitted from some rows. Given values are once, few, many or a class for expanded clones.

CDR3nt: TGTGCCAGCAGCTTAGTCAGGCGGGATGAAAAACTGTTTTTT
CDR3aa: CASSLVRRDEKLFF
j_gene: TRBJ1-4
d_gene: .
abundance: few
v_gene: TRBV7-9

CDR3nt: TGTGCCAGCAGTTTTGGCTCTGGGGCCAACGTCCTGACTTTC
CDR3aa: CASSFGSGANVLTF
j_gene: TRBJ2-6
d_gene: .
abundance: .
v_gene: TRBV12-3/TRBV12-4

CDR3nt: TGCGCCAGCAGCCGCACCGGGACTTTAAACACTGAAGCTTTCTTT
CDR3aa: CASSRTGTLNTEAFF
j_gene: TRBJ1-1
d_gene: .
abundance: few
v_gene: TRBV5-1

CDR3nt: TGTGCCAGCAGCCCCGCGCCCCTAGCGGGGGTTTCAAAGGAGACCCAGTACTTC
CDR3aa: CASSPAPLAGVSKETQYF
j_gene: TRBJ2-5
d_gene: TRBD2
abundance: .
v_gene: TRBV7-2

CDR3nt: TGTGCCAGCAGCTTGGAGGGAGAAAAACTGTTTTTT
CDR3aa: CASSLEGEKLFF
j_gene: TRBJ1-4
d_gene: .
abundance: .
v_gene: TRBV7-6

CDR3nt: TGTGCCAGCAGCTCCGGGACGGAGACCTACGAGCAGTACTTC
CDR3aa: CASSSGTETYEQYF
j_gene: TRBJ2-7
d_gene: .
abundance: few
v_gene: TRBV12-3/TRBV12-4

CDR3nt: TGTGCCAGCAGTAAGACCCCGGGACAGGCTCAAGAGACCCAGTACTTC
CDR3aa: CASSKTPGQAQETQYF
j_gene: TRBJ2-5
d_gene: TRBD1
abundance: .
v_gene: TRBV6-5

CDR3nt: TGTGCCAGCAGTGCCAGGCTGAACACTGAAGCTTTCTTT
CDR3aa: CASSARLNTEAFF
j_gene: TRBJ1-1
d_gene: .
abundance: few
v_gene: TRBV6-4

CDR3nt: TGTGCCACTAAGACCCTCCCCGGGAACACTGAAGCTTTCTTT
CDR3aa: CATKTLPGNTEAFF
j_gene: TRBJ1-1
d_gene: .
abundance: .
v_gene: TRBV27

CDR3nt: TGTGCCAGCAGATCGACGGAATATAGCAATCAGCCCCAGCATTTT
CDR3aa: CASRSTEYSNQPQHF
j_gene: TRBJ1-5
d_gene: .
abundance: .
v_gene: TRBV6-1

CDR3nt: TGTGCCACTAGGACGGGGCGGACCTACAATGAGCAGTTCTTC
CDR3aa: CATRTGRTYNEQFF
j_gene: TRBJ2-1
d_gene: .
abundance: few
v_gene: TRBV15

CDR3nt: TGTGCCAGCAGCCAACGGCAGTCGGTATCAGATACGCAGTATTTT
CDR3aa: CASSQRQSVSDTQYF
j_gene: TRBJ2-3
d_gene: .
abundance: .
v_gene: TRBV4-2

CDR3nt: TGTGCCGTTAGCGGGGGGCGGAGAGAGACCCAGTACTTC
CDR3aa: CAVSGGRRETQYF
j_gene: TRBJ2-5
d_gene: TRBD2
abundance: .
v_gene: TRBV11-2

CDR3nt: TGCGCCAGCAGCCCCCCCCGATCCGGGACAGAAGAGACCCAGTACTTC
CDR3aa: CASSPPRSGTEETQYF
j_gene: TRBJ2-5
d_gene: TRBD1
abundance: .
v_gene: TRBV5-1

CDR3nt: TGCGCCAGCAGTGAAACCTATAGCAATCAGCCCCAGCATTTT
CDR3aa: CASSETYSNQPQHF
j_gene: TRBJ1-5
d_gene: .
abundance: many
v_gene: TRBV4-1

CDR3nt: TGTGCCAGTACCTGGACTAGCGGGGAGACCCAGTACTTC
CDR3aa: CASTWTSGETQYF
j_gene: TRBJ2-5
d_gene: TRBD2
abundance: few
v_gene: TRBV19

CDR3nt: TGTGCCAGCAGTTTCGAGGGAGTGGACAAAAACATTCAGTACTTC
CDR3aa: CASSFEGVDKNIQYF
j_gene: TRBJ2-4
d_gene: .
abundance: .
v_gene: TRBV6-6

CDR3nt: TGTGCCAGCAGCTGGGATGTGTGGGAGGGAGAGACCCAGTACTTC
CDR3aa: CASSWDVWEGETQYF
j_gene: TRBJ2-5
d_gene: TRBD2
abundance: few
v_gene: TRBV7-2

CDR3nt: TGTGCCAGCAGTTACTCTACAGGGAACACTGAAGCTTTCTTT
CDR3aa: CASSYSTGNTEAFF
j_gene: TRBJ1-1
d_gene: .
abundance: few
v_gene: TRBV6-5

CDR3nt: TGCAGTGCTAGAGGAGGCGCAGGTGGCACCGAGCAGTACTTC
CDR3aa: CSARGGAGGTEQYF
j_gene: TRBJ2-7
d_gene: .
abundance: many
v_gene: TRBV20-1

CDR3nt: TGCGCCAGCAGCCAAGGTGGGACAGGGCTTAACATTCAGTACTTC
CDR3aa: CASSQGGTGLNIQYF
j_gene: TRBJ2-4
d_gene: TRBD1
abundance: .
v_gene: TRBV4-3

CDR3nt: TGTGCCACCAGCAGCGGATGGGACAGGGGAACCTACGAGCAGTACTTC
CDR3aa: CATSSGWDRGTYEQYF
j_gene: TRBJ2-7
d_gene: TRBD1
abundance: many
v_gene: TRBV15

CDR3nt: TGTGCCAGCAGCTTGGAGACAGATACGCAGTATTTT
CDR3aa: CASSLETDTQYF
j_gene: TRBJ2-3
d_gene: .
abundance: many
v_gene: TRBV7-3

CDR3nt: TGCAGTGCTAGTCCGGGACTGGGAACCGGAAGCCCCTACAATGAGCAGTTCTTC
CDR3aa: CSASPGLGTGSPYNEQFF
j_gene: TRBJ2-1
d_gene: .
abundance: few
v_gene: TRBV20-1

CDR3nt: TGCGCCAGCAGCCAAGACCCCGCTAGCGGGGGGCATTACAATGAGCAGTTCTTC
CDR3aa: CASSQDPASGGHYNEQFF
j_gene: TRBJ2-1
d_gene: TRBD2
abundance: few
v_gene: TRBV4-3

CDR3nt: TGTGCCAGCAGCCAAGAACGGGGCTCCCACAATGAGCAGTTCTTC
CDR3aa: CASSQERGSHNEQFF
j_gene: TRBJ2-1
d_gene: .
abundance: once
v_gene: TRBV4-2

CDR3nt: TGTGCCAGCAGCCATCAGAGAAACACCATATATTTT
CDR3aa: CASSHQRNTIYF
j_gene: TRBJ1-3
d_gene: .
abundance: .
v_gene: TRBV9

CDR3nt: TGTGCCAGCAGTTACTATTTCGGGGGGGTGTCCTACAATGAGCAGTTCTTC
CDR3aa: CASSYYFGGVSYNEQFF
j_gene: TRBJ2-1
d_gene: TRBD2
abundance: many
v_gene: TRBV6-6

CDR3nt: TGCAGTGCGCTCTGGACTAGCATGAGCACAGATACGCAGTATTTT
CDR3aa: CSALWTSMSTDTQYF
j_gene: TRBJ2-3
d_gene: TRBD2
abundance: .
v_gene: TRBV20-1

CDR3nt: TGTGCCAGCAGTTATGGACAGGAGAATCAGCCCCAGCATTTT
CDR3aa: CASSYGQENQPQHF
j_gene: TRBJ1-5
d_gene: TRBD1
abundance: few
v_gene: TRBV6-5

CDR3nt: TGCAGCGATGAAGATAGTCTAGCGGGTGAGCAGTACTTC
CDR3aa: CSDEDSLAGEQYF
j_gene: TRBJ2-7
d_gene: TRBD2
abundance: .
v_gene: TRBV29-1

CDR3nt: TGTGCCAGCAGTATCGGGGCGGGGGAGCATCAGCCCCAGCATTTT
CDR3aa: CASSIGAGEHQPQHF
j_gene: TRBJ1-5
d_gene: .
abundance: .
v_gene: TRBV27

CDR3nt: TGTGCCAGCAGCCACAGGGGAAGTTCACCCCTCCACTTT
CDR3aa: CASSHRGSSPLHF
j_gene: TRBJ1-6
d_gene: TRBD1
abundance: few
v_gene: TRBV6-5

CDR3nt: TGTGCCAGCAGCGCCCTGACTAGCGGGGCCAACGTCCTGACTTTC
CDR3aa: CASSALTSGANVLTF
j_gene: TRBJ2-6
d_gene: TRBD2
abundance: many
v_gene: TRBV13

CDR3nt: TGCGCCAGCAGCCACGGCGGGGCGCCCGGGGAGCTGTTTTTT
CDR3aa: CASSHGGAPGELFF
j_gene: TRBJ2-2
d_gene: .
abundance: .
v_gene: TRBV4-1

CDR3nt: TGTGCCGCGATAACACAGGGGAACACTGAAGCTTTCTTT
CDR3aa: CAAITQGNTEAFF
j_gene: TRBJ1-1
d_gene: .
abundance: .
v_gene: TRBV2

CDR3nt: TGTGCCAGCAAGGGGTCCGGTTCGAACACCGGGGAGCTGTTTTTT
CDR3aa: CASKGSGSNTGELFF
j_gene: TRBJ2-2
d_gene: .
abundance: .
v_gene: TRBV12-3/TRBV12-4

CDR3nt: TGTGCCAGCAGCGTGAGGACAGTGAACACTGAAGCTTTCTTT
CDR3aa: CASSVRTVNTEAFF
j_gene: TRBJ1-1
d_gene: .
abundance: few
v_gene: TRBV7-8

CDR3nt: TGCGCCAGCAGCCAAGATCGGGCTAGCGAAGAGACCCAGTACTTC
CDR3aa: CASSQDRASEETQYF
j_gene: TRBJ2-5
d_gene: .
abundance: .
v_gene: TRBV4-3

CDR3nt: TGTGCCAGCAGCCCCCCCGTGCTCGTAGCGGGGGTAGAGACCCAGTACTTC
CDR3aa: CASSPPVLVAGVETQYF
j_gene: TRBJ2-5
d_gene: TRBD2
abundance: few
v_gene: TRBV6-2/TRBV6-3

CDR3nt: TGTGCCAGCAGTGGCCACAGGGGGAACCAAGAGACCCAGTACTTC
CDR3aa: CASSGHRGNQETQYF
j_gene: TRBJ2-5
d_gene: TRBD1
abundance: few
v_gene: TRBV12-3/TRBV12-4

CDR3nt: TGTGCCAGCAGTTACGGGGGGAGCACAGATACGCAGTATTTT
CDR3aa: CASSYGGSTDTQYF
j_gene: TRBJ2-3
d_gene: .
abundance: few
v_gene: TRBV6-2/TRBV6-3

CDR3nt: TGCGCCAGCAGCCAGACCTACAATGAGCAGTTCTTC
CDR3aa: CASSQTYNEQFF
j_gene: TRBJ2-1
d_gene: .
abundance: .
v_gene: TRBV5-1

CDR3nt: TGCGCCAGCAGCTTGATCGGACTAGCCGTCGGACCCTACTCCTACGAGCAGTACTTC
CDR3aa: CASSLIGLAVGPYSYEQYF
j_gene: TRBJ2-7
d_gene: TRBD2
abundance: many
v_gene: TRBV5-1

CDR3nt: TGTGCCAGCAGTGTACTGGGGGTCAGGGAGACCCAGTACTTC
CDR3aa: CASSVLGVRETQYF
j_gene: TRBJ2-5
d_gene: .
abundance: .
v_gene: TRBV28

CDR3nt: TGTGCCAGCAGCTTAAGGGACAACTCCTACAATGAGCAGTTCTTC
CDR3aa: CASSLRDNSYNEQFF
j_gene: TRBJ2-1
d_gene: .
abundance: .
v_gene: TRBV11-2

CDR3nt: TGCAGTGCCGATTTACTAGTGGCAAGCTCCTATAATTCACCCCTCCACTTT
CDR3aa: CSADLLVASSYNSPLHF
j_gene: TRBJ1-6
d_gene: .
abundance: few
v_gene: TRBV20-1

CDR3nt: TGTGCCAGCAGCTCCGCGGACGGACAGTTAGATACGCAGTATTTT
CDR3aa: CASSSADGQLDTQYF
j_gene: TRBJ2-3
d_gene: .
abundance: .
v_gene: TRBV11-3

CDR3nt: TGTGCCAGCAGCCATAGCAGACACAATGAGCAGTTCTTC
CDR3aa: CASSHSRHNEQFF
j_gene: TRBJ2-1
d_gene: .
abundance: few
v_gene: TRBV7-8

CDR3nt: TGTGCCAGCAGCTTAAGCGGGGGCCGAGACAATGAGCAGTTCTTC
CDR3aa: CASSLSGGRDNEQFF
j_gene: TRBJ2-1
d_gene: .
abundance: .
v_gene: TRBV7-3

CDR3nt: TGCAGCGTTGAAGCAACTAGCGGGGGGGCGAATGAGCAGTTCTTC
CDR3aa: CSVEATSGGANEQFF
j_gene: TRBJ2-1
d_gene: TRBD2
abundance: many
v_gene: TRBV29-1

CDR3nt: TGTGCCAGCAGCTTTCCTTCGAAGGGCAGGGTGGACACTGAAGCTTTCTTT
CDR3aa: CASSFPSKGRVDTEAFF
j_gene: TRBJ1-1
d_gene: .
abundance: few
v_gene: TRBV7-2

CDR3nt: TGTGCCAGCAGCTTACCAGGGATTAACCAAGAGACCCAGTACTTC
CDR3aa: CASSLPGINQETQYF
j_gene: TRBJ2-5
d_gene: .
abundance: few
v_gene: TRBV7-9